The 32 T cell receptor beta chains presented below share a single source sample, sequenced in a study of T cell responses to AZD1222 COVID-19 vaccine. Sequencing used immunoSEQ multiplex PCR; TCRdb keeps in-frame clones, though not all of them. Altogether 90,000 to 120,000 clones are present, roughly 89% being singletons, with the ten largest covering approximately 3.3%. Sequencing was performed on peripheral blood, taken on day 0 of AZD1222 vaccination. Every receptor here comes from an adult in good health.

In its sample, this clone was seen once. This chain connects TRBV28 to TRBJ2-5, with TRBD2 matching 9 bases. With V trimmed by 5 bases and J by 5 bases, 12 bases remained unmatched. The germline V gene has CDR1 MDHEN and CDR2 SYDVKM. The CDR3 consists of 16 residues. DNA for the CDR3: TGTGCCAGCAGTGGACCCCTTGCGGGGGGGCTGGAGACCCAGTACTTC. Its translation: CASSGPLAGGLETQYF.

V usage is TRBV6-1 and J usage is TRBJ1-2; D might be TRBD1 (5 bases). Germline V gives CDR1 MNHNS, CDR2 SASEGT. The CDR3 totals 15 residues. Deletions cut 0 bases from V and 8 bases from J, with 16 bases between. The CDR3: CASSEAQRGGMGYTF. The CDR3 region has the DNA TGTGCCAGCAGTGAAGCGCAAAGGGGAGGGATGGGCTACACCTTC.

The genes are TRBV6-5 and TRBJ2-3; D ambiguous. The CDR3 runs to 15 residues. Germline V CDR1 and CDR2: MNHEY, SVGAGI. Trimming shortened V by 5 bases and J by 0 bases, and 12 bases separated the two germline ends. The CDR3 DNA reads TGTGCCAGCAGTCCGCCCCTGGGAAGCACAGATACGCAGTATTTT. Encoded protein: CASSPPLGSTDTQYF.

Only one count was recorded for this clone. This chain connects TRBV18 to TRBJ1-1; D might be TRBD1 (6 bases). Germline V CDR1 and CDR2: KGHSH, LQKENI. V gave up 8 bases and J gave up 1 base, with 11 bases separating them. CDR3 size: 13 residues. The chain's CDR3 is CASAEGQNTEAFF. CDR3 DNA: TGTGCCAGCGCCGAGGGACAGAACACTGAAGCTTTCTTT.

This clone was recorded once. The CDR3 DNA reads as TGTGCCAGCTCACTGTGGGACAGGGCCGCAACTAATGAAAAACTGTTTTTT. Translation: CASSLWDRAATNEKLFF. This sequence joins TRBV18 and TRBJ1-4, with 9 bases aligning to TRBD1. Trimming removed 4 bases from V and 0 bases from J; junction bases left unmatched: 6. Germline CDR1 is KGHSH and CDR2 is LQKENI. This CDR3 contains 17 residues.

V is TRBV7-3 and J is TRBJ2-7, with TRBD1 matching 7 bases. Losses at the gene ends were 4 bases for V and 10 bases for J; bases not matched to a gene: 10. CDR3 length: 13 amino acids. In germline, CDR1 is SGHTA, CDR2 FQGTGA. The CDR3: CASSYTDRNIQYF. The DNA for the CDR3 is TGTGCCAGCAGCTATACGGACAGGAATATTCAGTACTTC.

The V gene is TRBV11-2, the J gene TRBJ1-1; a possible D gene is TRBD1 (6 bases). V was pared by 5 bases and J by 5 bases, with 9 bases between. The V gene's germline CDR1 is SGHAT and CDR2 FQNNGV. The CDR3 sequence is 12 residues long. In DNA form, the CDR3 reads TGTGCCAGCAGCGGGGGCTGGACTGAAGCTTTCTTT. Translating it yields CASSGGWTEAFF.

This clone was seen a single time. This chain uses TRBV9 with TRBJ1-6, with a tentative D call TRBD1 (5 bases). The CDR3 consists of 14 residues. Per the germline V gene, CDR1 is SGDLS and CDR2 is YYNGEE. V was clipped by 4 bases and J by 5 bases, with 10 bases between them. The CDR3 loop is CASSRDVDNSPLHF. The CDR3 DNA reads as TGTGCCAGCAGCCGGGACGTAGATAATTCACCCCTCCACTTT.

This rearrangement joins TRBV18 to TRBJ2-2; 9 bases map to TRBD2. The CDR3 covers 16 residues. Germline values: CDR1 KGHSH, CDR2 LQKENI. Trimming at V came to 3 bases and at J to 4 bases, leaving 6 bases not matched to a gene. This CDR3 reads CASSPRTSVGTGELFF. The CDR3 region has the DNA TGTGCCAGCTCACCCAGGACTAGCGTAGGCACCGGGGAGCTGTTTTTT.

This chain's CDR3 is CATSDARTGGGNQPQHF. CDR3 coding DNA: TGTGCCACCAGTGATGCCCGGACAGGGGGCGGCAATCAGCCCCAGCATTTT. The genes are TRBV24-1 and TRBJ1-5, with TRBD1 identical over 11 bases. CDR3 size: 17 residues. The junction had 5 bases not matched to a gene; V was cut back by 3 bases and J by 2 bases. Looked up from germline, CDR1 is KGHDR and CDR2 is SFDVKD.

V gene TRBV4-3 combines with J gene TRBJ1-3; D is uncertain. The CDR3 consists of 14 residues. Trimming removed 2 bases at V and 8 bases at J, with 13 bases between. CDR1 is LGHNA and CDR2 is YSLEER in the germline V gene. The CDR3 here is CASSQSFYGDTIYF. Here the CDR3 DNA reads TGCGCCAGCAGCCAATCTTTTTACGGGGACACCATATATTTT.

V and J are TRBV30 and TRBJ1-2; D gene ambiguous. CDR1 GTSNPN and CDR2 SVGIG come from the germline V gene (reference sequence). Trimming took off 2 bases at V and 2 bases at J, with 12 bases between the two ends. The CDR3 covers 14 residues. The CDR3 sequence is CAWSPRSLNYGYTF. As DNA, the CDR3 is TGTGCCTGGAGTCCCAGGAGTTTGAACTATGGCTACACCTTC.

The chain employs TRBV10-3 and TRBJ1-2; the D is unclear. The V and J ends lost 0 bases and 3 bases respectively, with 14 bases between them. The CDR3 covers 16 residues. Germline V gene lookup returns CDR1 ENHRY and CDR2 SYGVKD. DNA for the CDR3: TGTGCCATCAGTGAGTCCGGGGATCCTTCCTACTATGGCTACACCTTC. Translated, it gives CAISESGDPSYYGYTF.

The CDR3 region is CASSYRGRANTEAFF. The CDR3 region has the DNA TGTGCCAGCAGTTATAGGGGGAGAGCGAACACTGAAGCTTTCTTT. This chain links TRBV6-2 or TRBV6-3 with TRBJ1-1, with a weak D call TRBD1 (6 bases). CDR1 MNHEY and CDR2 SVGEGT come from the germline V gene. The V end was cut by 3 bases, the J end by 1 base, with 12 bases between. This CDR3 has 15 residues.

The CDR3 sequence is CASSAPGQAYEQYF. The CDR3 DNA reads as TGTGCCAGCAGTGCACCGGGACAGGCCTACGAGCAGTACTTC. The V gene is TRBV28, the J gene TRBJ2-7; 8 bases match TRBD1. CDR1 is MDHEN and CDR2 is SYDVKM in the germline V gene. The CDR3 has 14 amino acids. V lost 5 bases, J lost 2 bases, and 5 bases stayed unmatched.

The rearrangement joins TRBV2 to TRBJ1-5, with TRBD1 identical over 11 bases. The CDR3 length is 16 residues. CDR1 SNHLY and CDR2 FYNNEI come from the germline V gene. V lost 3 bases to trimming and J lost 4 bases; unmatched junction nucleotides: 5. CDR3 protein: CASSDRDRGFNQPQHF. The DNA for the CDR3 is TGTGCCAGCAGTGACCGGGACAGGGGGTTTAATCAGCCCCAGCATTTT.

The gene calls are TRBV9 and TRBJ2-1, with 10 bases aligning to TRBD2. Germline V gene data show CDR1 as SGDLS and CDR2 as YYNGEE. The CDR3 length is 17 residues. J was trimmed by 4 bases and V by 4 bases; bases with no gene match: 11. CDR3 nucleotides: TGTGCCAGCAGCTCCCATCATCCAGCGGGGGGGTACAATGAGCAGTTCTTC. Translation gives CASSSHHPAGGYNEQFF.

The chain employs TRBV4-1 and TRBJ1-1, with D uncertain. The CDR3 spans 13 residues. V was trimmed by 1 base and J by 2 bases, leaving 5 bases between them. CDR1 and CDR2 (germline): MGHRA, YSYEKL. The CDR3 sequence: CASSQAYNTEAFF. As DNA, the CDR3 is TGCGCCAGCAGCCAAGCCTATAACACTGAAGCTTTCTTT.

V and J are TRBV9 and TRBJ1-1, with D possibly matching TRBD1 (5 bases). Germline CDR1 is SGDLS and CDR2 is YYNGEE. V dropped 0 bases and J dropped 0 bases, with 15 bases sitting between them. The CDR3 loop spans 17 amino acids. The CDR3 loop reads CASSVGTGALMNTEAFF. CDR3 coding DNA: TGTGCCAGCAGCGTAGGAACAGGTGCATTAATGAACACTGAAGCTTTCTTT. The variable domain in full, completed from reference TRBV9 and TRBJ1-1, reads DSGVTQTPKHLITATGQRVTLRCSPRSGDLSVYWYQQSLDQGLQFLIQYYNGEERAKGNILERFSAQQFPDLHSELNLSSLELGDSALYFCASSVGTGALMNTEAFFGQGTRLTVV.

The rearrangement links TRBV20-1 to TRBJ1-2; no clear D gene. The ends were cut back, 1 base at V and 8 bases at J, with 8 bases in the middle. The CDR3 totals 11 residues. Germline CDR1 reads DFQATT; CDR2 reads SNEGSKA (reference sequence). CDR3: CSARVALGYTF. As DNA, the CDR3 is TGCAGTGCTAGAGTTGCGTTGGGCTACACCTTC.

The chain carries TRBV5-4 and TRBJ1-1; weak D call: TRBD1 (5 bases). Germline V gene lookup returns CDR1 SGHNT and CDR2 YYREEE (reference sequence). CDR3 size: 14 residues. The V end lost 4 bases, the J end lost 0 bases, and 10 bases lay between the germline ends. CDR3 sequence: CASSGGALNTEAFF. Written as DNA, the CDR3 is TGTGCCAGCAGCGGAGGGGCCCTGAACACTGAAGCTTTCTTT.

V and J are TRBV18 and TRBJ2-7; TRBD1 or TRBD2 may be the D gene (5 bases each). The CDR3 totals 17 residues. V was clipped by 5 bases and J by 4 bases, with 24 bases between them. Germline V gene sequence: CDR1 KGHSH, CDR2 LQKENI. The CDR3 is CASSGTRGALELYEQYF. CDR3 in DNA: TGTGCCAGCTCAGGAACACGGGGCGCCTTAGAATTGTACGAGCAGTACTTC. Together with reference TRBV18 and TRBJ2-7, the CDR3 gives the full variable domain: NAGVMQNPRHLVRRRGQEARLRCSPMKGHSHVYWYRQLPEEGLKFMVYLQKENIIDESGMPKERFSAEFPKEGPSILRIQQVVRGDSAAYFCASSGTRGALELYEQYFGPGTRLTVT.

J is TRBJ2-7 and V is TRBV6-2 or TRBV6-3; 12 nucleotides align to TRBD2. Germline CDR1 reads MNHEY; CDR2 reads SVGEGT. V shed 5 bases, J shed 3 bases, and the junction held 14 bases outside the gene matches. The CDR3 contains 18 residues. CDR3 protein: CASSQTSGGAGRSYEQYF. The CDR3 coding sequence is TGTGCCAGCAGTCAGACTAGCGGGGGAGCGGGCCGGAGCTACGAGCAGTACTTC.

The chain has TRBV28 and TRBJ1-1; possible D gene TRBD1, 5 bases. CDR3 length: 12 residues. Trimming took 6 bases from V and 0 from J, leaving 5 bases between them. Per germline, CDR1 MDHEN and CDR2 SYDVKM. The CDR3 nucleotides are TGTGCCAGCAGGACAGTGAACACTGAAGCTTTCTTT. It codes for CASRTVNTEAFF.

The chain carries TRBV7-2 and TRBJ1-5; TRBD1 aligns across 7 bases. Germline loops: CDR1 SGHTA, CDR2 FQGNSA. Trimming removed 3 bases from V and 4 bases from J; junction bases left unmatched: 3. The CDR3 covers 14 residues. The CDR3 DNA reads TGTGCCAGCAGCTTGGGACAGCGAAATCAGCCCCAGCATTTT. It encodes CASSLGQRNQPQHF.

The chain joins TRBV2 to TRBJ1-1; D might be TRBD1 (6 bases). In germline, CDR1 is SNHLY, CDR2 FYNNEI. V was pared by 6 bases and J by 9 bases, with 14 bases between. The CDR3 is 12 amino acids. The DNA for the CDR3 is TGTGCCAGCAGGTTCCTGACAGGTAAAGCTTTCTTT. Its protein product is CASRFLTGKAFF.

The chain is built from TRBV6-2 or TRBV6-3 and TRBJ2-7; no clear D. Trimming stripped 7 bases from V and 4 bases from J, with 23 bases between. From germline, CDR1 is MNHEY and CDR2 SVGEGT. The CDR3 is 16 amino acids. CDR3 DNA sequence: TGTGCCAGCACCCCGGGCATCGGCAAGGTTAGGTACGAGCAGTACTTC. Residues: CASTPGIGKVRYEQYF.

This clone was observed a handful of times. J is TRBJ1-1 and V is TRBV19, with 8 nucleotides matching TRBD1. Germline V gene data show CDR1 as LNHDA and CDR2 as SQIVND (reference sequence). CDR3 length: 12 residues. Losses at the gene ends were 7 bases for V and 5 bases for J; bases not matched to a gene: 3. The CDR3 coding sequence is TGTGCCAGTACCGACAGGGGAACTGAAGCTTTCTTT. This encodes CASTDRGTEAFF.

V is TRBV28 and J is TRBJ1-3; D call uncertain. The length of the CDR3 is 16 residues. Germline CDR1 reads MDHEN; CDR2 reads SYDVKM. The V gene lost 1 base and the J gene lost 0 bases, with 10 bases spanning the gap. The CDR3 sequence: CASSLFRPSSGNTIYF. CDR3 nucleotide sequence: TGTGCCAGCAGTTTATTTCGACCGAGCTCTGGAAACACCATATATTTT. Supplemented by reference TRBV28 and TRBJ1-3, the full variable domain reads DVKVTQSSRYLVKRTGEKVFLECVQDMDHENMFWYRQDPGLGLRLIYFSYDVKMKEKGDIPEGYSVSREKKERFSLILESASTNQTSMYLCASSLFRPSSGNTIYFGEGSWLTVV.

This chain links TRBV6-1 with TRBJ1-5; no firm D call. V lost 0 bases to trimming and J lost 4 bases, with 7 bases between them. The germline CDR1 and CDR2 sequences are MNHNS and SASEGT. This CDR3 region has 14 residues. CDR3 in DNA: TGTGCCAGCAGTGAAGCATCGGAGAATCAGCCCCAGCATTTT. This translates into CASSEASENQPQHF.

V and J are TRBV19 and TRBJ1-2; 8 bases are a match to TRBD1. V was pared by 6 bases and J by 4 bases, with 16 bases of the junction left unmatched. The CDR3 is 17 amino acids. The V gene's germline CDR1 is LNHDA and CDR2 SQIVND (reference sequence). CDR3 nucleotides: TGTGCCAGTAGACCTACTAATCAATGGACAGGGACCTATGGCTACACCTTC. This translates into CASRPTNQWTGTYGYTF.

The gene calls are TRBV28 and TRBJ1-2; no clear D gene. The V gene's germline CDR1 is MDHEN and CDR2 SYDVKM. The V end lost 2 bases, the J end lost 5 bases, and 9 bases lay between the germline ends. The CDR3 consists of 13 residues. CDR3 region: CASSLQQSYGYTF. DNA of the CDR3: TGTGCCAGCAGTTTACAACAGAGTTATGGCTACACCTTC.